The 5 T cell receptor beta chains below were found in one sample sequenced in a study of cytomegalovirus exposure and HLA in healthy donors. PCR amplification relied on 60 Vbeta primers (plus 13 Jbeta primers). The assay was immunoSEQ multiplex PCR, and TCRdb's table has in-frame clones only and misses some. This table holds about 78,000 clones, 72% found once. Sequencing was performed on PBMCs. Receptors originate from a woman between 40 and 50 years old in good health and CMV-seropositive.

The rearrangement uses TRBV5-6 and TRBJ1-2; 10 bases align to TRBD1. Germline loops: CDR1 SGHDT, CDR2 YYEEEE. The ends lost 9 bases at V and 2 bases at J; junction bases unmatched: 7. The CDR3 loop spans 14 amino acids. CDR3 in amino acids: CATSTGGMNYGYTF. DNA of the CDR3: TGTGCCACCTCGACAGGGGGCATGAACTATGGCTACACCTTC. The whole variable domain, filled in from reference TRBV5-6 and TRBJ1-2, reads DAGVTQSPTHLIKTRGQQVTLRCSPKSGHDTVSWYQQALGQGPQFIFQYYEEEERQRGNFPDRFSGHQFPNYSSELNVNALLLGDSALYLCATSTGGMNYGYTFGSGTRLTVV.

This clone showed up just once. The rearrangement uses TRBV25-1 and TRBJ1-1; 8 positions agree with TRBD1. CDR1 MGHDK and CDR2 SYGVNS come from the germline V gene. The junction had 9 bases not matched to a gene; V was cut back by 8 bases and J by 1 base. This CDR3 has 15 amino acids. CDR3: CASSPAGQGNTEAFF. CDR3 in DNA: TGTGCCAGCTCCCCGGCCGGACAGGGGAACACTGAAGCTTTCTTT.

In its sample, this clone was seen a few times. The chain is built from TRBV11-2 and TRBJ1-4, with D possibly TRBD1 on 5 matching bases. Trimming took off 5 bases at V and 8 bases at J, with 21 bases between the two ends. Per germline, CDR1 SGHAT and CDR2 FQNNGV. This CDR3 spans 16 amino acids. The CDR3 here is CASSLKGGGRGEKLFF. CDR3 nucleotide sequence: TGTGCCAGCAGCCTAAAGGGTGGGGGGAGAGGCGAAAAACTGTTTTTT.

The chain links TRBV27 to TRBJ1-2; 9 bases agree with TRBD1. Looked up from germline, CDR1 is MNHEY and CDR2 is SMNVEV (reference sequence). The CDR3 length is 15 residues. The ends lost 4 bases at V and 3 bases at J; junction bases unmatched: 6. CDR3 region: CASSSTGGNDYGYTF. The CDR3 nucleotides are TGTGCCAGCAGTTCGACAGGGGGGAATGACTATGGCTACACCTTC.

The rearrangement links TRBV18 to TRBJ1-1, with a tentative D call TRBD1 (5 bases). There are 15 residues in the CDR3. V lost 2 bases and J lost 0, with 10 bases in between. Germline V gene sequence: CDR1 KGHSH, CDR2 LQKENI. The CDR3 region is CASSPSRGMNTEAFF. Here the CDR3 DNA reads TGTGCCAGCTCACCATCTAGGGGCATGAACACTGAAGCTTTCTTT.